Listed below are T cell receptor delta chains from one sample, sequenced in a study of gammadelta T cells in human blood. TCRdb re-processed the RT-PCR reads via CATT. Of around 750 delta-chain clones in the sample, over 20% are singletons; the top ten hold about a fifth. The sequenced sample was Vgamma9Vdelta2 gamma-delta T cells from fetal blood. The receptors were sampled from a human fetus. Each CDR3 is given with its conserved first and last residue.

>TRDV2|TRDJ3
CACDTLGDMSWDTRQMFF
>TRDV2|TRDJ3
CACDTAWGIRSSSWDTRQMFF
>TRDV2|TRDJ3
CACDTLGDSSWDTRQMFF
>TRDV2|TRDJ3
CACDTWGIPSSWDTRQMFF
>TRDV2|TRDJ3
CACDWGPSSWDTRQMFF
>TRDV2|TRDJ2
CACDPLTGGYPYALTAQLFF
>TRDV2|TRDJ3
CACDTAGIRSSWDTRQMFF
>TRDV2|TRDJ1
CACDTDTDKLIF
>TRDV2|TRDJ3
CACDTGGYGTWDTRQMFF
>TRDV2|TRDJ3
CACVGGYSWDTRQMFF
>TRDV2|TRDJ3
CACDTWGPRAARQMFF
>TRDV2|TRDJ3
CACDTWGIRDTRQMFF
>TRDV2|TRDJ3
CACDTLFSSWDTRQMFF
>TRDV2|TRDJ3
CACDWGIKSSWDTRQMFF
>TRDV2|TRDJ1
CACDTVGSKKKLIF
>TRDV2|TRDJ3
CACDRLTGGYHPSWDTRQMFF
>TRDV2|TRDJ3
CACDTPWGSSSWDTRQMFF
>TRDV2|TRDJ3
CACDTGYWGSSWDTRQMFF
>TRDV2|TRDJ1
CACDRNTDKLIF
>TRDV2|TRDJ2
CACDYWGMTAQLFF